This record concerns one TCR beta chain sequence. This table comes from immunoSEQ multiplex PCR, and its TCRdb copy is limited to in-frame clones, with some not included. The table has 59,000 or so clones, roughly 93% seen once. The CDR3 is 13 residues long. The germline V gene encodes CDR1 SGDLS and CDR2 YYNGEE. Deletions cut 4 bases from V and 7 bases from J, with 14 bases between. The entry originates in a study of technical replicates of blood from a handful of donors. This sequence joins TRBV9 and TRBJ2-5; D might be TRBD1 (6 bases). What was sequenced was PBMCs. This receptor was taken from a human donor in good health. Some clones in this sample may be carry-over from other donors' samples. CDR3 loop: CASSLDSIGTQYF. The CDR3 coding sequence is TGTGCCAGCAGCTTGGACAGTATAGGGACCCAGTACTTC.